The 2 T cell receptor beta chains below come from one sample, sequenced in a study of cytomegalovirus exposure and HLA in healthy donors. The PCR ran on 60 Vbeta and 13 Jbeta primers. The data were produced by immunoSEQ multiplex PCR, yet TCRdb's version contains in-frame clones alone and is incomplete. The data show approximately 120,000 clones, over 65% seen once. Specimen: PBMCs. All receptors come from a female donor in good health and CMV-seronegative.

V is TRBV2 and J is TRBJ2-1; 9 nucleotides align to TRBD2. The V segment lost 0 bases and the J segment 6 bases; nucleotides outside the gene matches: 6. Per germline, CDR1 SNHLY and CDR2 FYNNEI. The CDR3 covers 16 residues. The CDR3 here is CASSEAPGLAINEQFF. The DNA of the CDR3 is TGTGCCAGCAGTGAAGCGCCGGGACTAGCCATCAATGAGCAGTTCTTC.

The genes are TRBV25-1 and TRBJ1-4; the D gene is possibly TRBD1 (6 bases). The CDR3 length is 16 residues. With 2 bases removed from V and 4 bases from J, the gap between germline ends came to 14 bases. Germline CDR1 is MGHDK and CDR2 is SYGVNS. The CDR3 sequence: CASSESPQGNNEKLFF. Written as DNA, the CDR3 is TGTGCCAGCAGTGAAAGTCCTCAGGGGAATAATGAAAAACTGTTTTTT.